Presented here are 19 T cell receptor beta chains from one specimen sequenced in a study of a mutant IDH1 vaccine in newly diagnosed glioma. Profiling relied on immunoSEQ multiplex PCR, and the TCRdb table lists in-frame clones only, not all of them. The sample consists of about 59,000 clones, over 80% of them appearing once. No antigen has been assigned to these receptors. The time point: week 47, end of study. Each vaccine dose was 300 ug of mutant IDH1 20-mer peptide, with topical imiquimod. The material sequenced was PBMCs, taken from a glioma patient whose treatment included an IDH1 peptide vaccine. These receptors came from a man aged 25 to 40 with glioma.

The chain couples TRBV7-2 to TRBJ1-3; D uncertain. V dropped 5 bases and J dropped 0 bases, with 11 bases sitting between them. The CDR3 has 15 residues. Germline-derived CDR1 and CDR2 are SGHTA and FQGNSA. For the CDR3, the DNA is TGTGCCAGCAGCACCTACGGTGACTCTGGAAACACCATATATTTT. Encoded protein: CASSTYGDSGNTIYF.

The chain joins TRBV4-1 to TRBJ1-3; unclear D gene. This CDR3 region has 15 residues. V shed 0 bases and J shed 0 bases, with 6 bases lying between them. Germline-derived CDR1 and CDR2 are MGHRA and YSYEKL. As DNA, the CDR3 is TGCGCCAGCAGCCAAGATCGGTTCTCTGGAAACACCATATATTTT. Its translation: CASSQDRFSGNTIYF.

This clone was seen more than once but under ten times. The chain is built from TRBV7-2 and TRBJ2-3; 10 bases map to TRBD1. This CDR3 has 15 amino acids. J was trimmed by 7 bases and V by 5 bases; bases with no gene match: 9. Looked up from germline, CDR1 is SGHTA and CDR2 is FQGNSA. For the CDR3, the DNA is TGTGCCAGCAGCCCGCGGACAGGGGGAACTTATACGCAGTATTTT. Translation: CASSPRTGGTYTQYF.

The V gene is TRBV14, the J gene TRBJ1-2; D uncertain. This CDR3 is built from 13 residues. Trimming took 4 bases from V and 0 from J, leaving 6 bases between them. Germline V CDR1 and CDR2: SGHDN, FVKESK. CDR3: CASSRYTNYGYTF. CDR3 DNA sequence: TGTGCCAGCAGCCGCTACACTAACTATGGCTACACCTTC.

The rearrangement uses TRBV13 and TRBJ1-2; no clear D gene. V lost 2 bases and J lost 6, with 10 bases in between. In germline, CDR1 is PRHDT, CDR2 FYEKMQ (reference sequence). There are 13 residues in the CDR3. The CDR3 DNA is TGTGCCAGCAGCTTAAGGCCTCTCGATGGCTACACCTTC. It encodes CASSLRPLDGYTF.

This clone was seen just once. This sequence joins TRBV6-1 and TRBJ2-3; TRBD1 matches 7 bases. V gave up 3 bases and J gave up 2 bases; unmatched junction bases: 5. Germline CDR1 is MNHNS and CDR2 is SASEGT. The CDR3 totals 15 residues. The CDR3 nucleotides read TGTGCCAGCAGTGAGTGGGACAGATACACAGATACGCAGTATTTT. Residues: CASSEWDRYTDTQYF.

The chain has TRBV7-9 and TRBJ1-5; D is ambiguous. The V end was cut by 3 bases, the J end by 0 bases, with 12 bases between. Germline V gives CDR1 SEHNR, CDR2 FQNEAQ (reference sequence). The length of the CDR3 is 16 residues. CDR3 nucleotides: TGTGCCAGCAGCTTGGGAGGGCCCTATAGCAATCAGCCCCAGCATTTT. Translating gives CASSLGGPYSNQPQHF. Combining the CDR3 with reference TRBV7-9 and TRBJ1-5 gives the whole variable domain DTGVSQNPRHKITKRGQNVTFRCDPISEHNRLYWYRQTLGQGPEFLTYFQNEAQLEKSRLLSDRFSAERPKGSFSTLEIQRTEQGDSAMYLCASSLGGPYSNQPQHFGDGTRLSIL.

CDR3 region: CASRTGGGSEAFF. The CDR3 DNA sequence: TGTGCCAGCAGAACGGGGGGGGGCTCTGAAGCTTTCTTT. The chain uses TRBV6-6 and TRBJ1-1; possible D gene TRBD1, 6 bases. Trimming removed 6 bases at V and 6 bases at J, with 14 bases between. Looked up from germline, CDR1 is MNHNY and CDR2 is SVGAGI (reference sequence). The CDR3 is 13 amino acids.

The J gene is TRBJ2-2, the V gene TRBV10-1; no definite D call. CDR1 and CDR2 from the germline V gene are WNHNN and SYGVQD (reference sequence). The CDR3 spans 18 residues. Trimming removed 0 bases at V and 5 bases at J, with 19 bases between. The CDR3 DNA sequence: TGCGCCAGCAGTGAGTCGGAGTTCGGCAGCCCATGGACCGGGGAGCTGTTTTTT. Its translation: CASSESEFGSPWTGELFF.

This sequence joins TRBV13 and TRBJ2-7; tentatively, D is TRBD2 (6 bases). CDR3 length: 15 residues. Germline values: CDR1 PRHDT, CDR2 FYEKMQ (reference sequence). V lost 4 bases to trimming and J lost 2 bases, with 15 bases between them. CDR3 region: CASSSPSEITYEQYF. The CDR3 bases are TGTGCCAGCAGCTCCCCTAGCGAAATTACCTACGAGCAGTACTTC.

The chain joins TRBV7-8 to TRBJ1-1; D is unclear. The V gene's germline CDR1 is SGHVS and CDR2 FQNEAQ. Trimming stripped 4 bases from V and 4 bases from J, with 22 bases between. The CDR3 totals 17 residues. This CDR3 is CASSSVGRTKSGTEAFF. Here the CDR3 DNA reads TGTGCCAGCAGCTCAGTAGGACGGACTAAATCGGGCACTGAAGCTTTCTTT.

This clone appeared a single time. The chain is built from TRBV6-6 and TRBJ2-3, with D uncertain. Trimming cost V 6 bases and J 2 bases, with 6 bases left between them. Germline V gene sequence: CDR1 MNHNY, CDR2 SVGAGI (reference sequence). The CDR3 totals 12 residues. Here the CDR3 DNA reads TGTGCCAGCAGCCCTAACACAGATACGCAGTATTTT. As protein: CASSPNTDTQYF.

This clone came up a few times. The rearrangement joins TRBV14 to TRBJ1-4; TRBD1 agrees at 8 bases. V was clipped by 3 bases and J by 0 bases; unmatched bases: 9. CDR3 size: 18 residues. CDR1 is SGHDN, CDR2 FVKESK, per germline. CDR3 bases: TGTGCCAGCAGCCATTATCCAGGGGGCTTTGCAACTAATGAAAAACTGTTTTTT. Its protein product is CASSHYPGGFATNEKLFF.

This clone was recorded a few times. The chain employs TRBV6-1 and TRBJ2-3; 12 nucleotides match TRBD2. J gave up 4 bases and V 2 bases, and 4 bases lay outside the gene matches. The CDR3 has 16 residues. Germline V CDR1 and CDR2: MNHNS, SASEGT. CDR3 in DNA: TGTGCCAGCAGTGAATTGTCTAGCGGGGGGGCAGATACGCAGTATTTT. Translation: CASSELSSGGADTQYF.

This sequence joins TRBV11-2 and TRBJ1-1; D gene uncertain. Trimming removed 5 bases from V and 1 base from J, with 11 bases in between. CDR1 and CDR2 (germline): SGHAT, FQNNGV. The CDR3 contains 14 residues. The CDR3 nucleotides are TGTGCCAGCAGCCGATTCACACGGAACACTGAAGCTTTCTTT. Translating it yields CASSRFTRNTEAFF.

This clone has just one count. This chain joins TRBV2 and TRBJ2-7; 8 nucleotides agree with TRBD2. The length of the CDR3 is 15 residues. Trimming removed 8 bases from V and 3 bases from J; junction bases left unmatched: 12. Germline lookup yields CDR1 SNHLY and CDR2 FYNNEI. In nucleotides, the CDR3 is TGTGCCAGCGCGAAGTCGGGGGGGGAATTCTACGAGCAGTACTTC. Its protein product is CASAKSGGEFYEQYF. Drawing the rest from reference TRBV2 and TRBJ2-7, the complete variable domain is EPEVTQTPSHQVTQMGQEVILRCVPISNHLYFYWYRQILGQKVEFLVSFYNNEISEKSEIFDDQFSVERPDGSNFTLKIRSTKLEDSAMYFCASAKSGGEFYEQYFGPGTRLTVT.

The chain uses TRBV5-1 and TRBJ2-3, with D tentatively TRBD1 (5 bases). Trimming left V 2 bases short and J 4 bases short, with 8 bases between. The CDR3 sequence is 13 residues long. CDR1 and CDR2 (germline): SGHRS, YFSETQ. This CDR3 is CASSFLGPDTQYF. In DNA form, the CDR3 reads TGCGCCAGCAGCTTCTTGGGGCCAGATACGCAGTATTTT.

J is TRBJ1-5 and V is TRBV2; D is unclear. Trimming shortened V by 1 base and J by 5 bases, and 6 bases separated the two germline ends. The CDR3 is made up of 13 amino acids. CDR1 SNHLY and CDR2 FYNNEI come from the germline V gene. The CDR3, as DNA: TGTGCCAGCAGTGAAGAGTTTCATCAGCCCCAGCATTTT. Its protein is CASSEEFHQPQHF.

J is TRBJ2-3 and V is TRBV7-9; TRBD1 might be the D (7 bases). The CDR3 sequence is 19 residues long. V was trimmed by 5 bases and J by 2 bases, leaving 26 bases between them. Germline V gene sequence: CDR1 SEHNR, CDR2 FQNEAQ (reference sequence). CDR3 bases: TGTGCCAGCAGCATCCGGGTTGGAGGGGGCGAGCTTCACACAGATACGCAGTATTTT. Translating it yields CASSIRVGGGELHTDTQYF.